This TCR beta chain was found in a study of blood T cell repertoires in COVID-19. Study details: Collection of acute and convalescent COVID-19 samples took place in the United States, Italy and Spain. T cells, B-cell-depleted T cells, or PBMCs provided the cDNA or gDNA that served as material.

Germline V gene sequence: CDR1 SGHNT, CDR2 YYREEE (reference sequence). This CDR3 spans 15 amino acids. After removal of 5 bases from V and 0 bases from J, the junction contained 6 bases not matched to a gene. Sequencing was performed with immunoSEQ multiplex PCR; in TCRdb, only in-frame clones are kept and a portion is missing. The profile shows under 300,000 clones, roughly four fifths of them singletons. The chain joins TRBV5-4 to TRBJ2-3; 7 positions agree with TRBD2. The origin of this receptor is a man aged 25 to 40 who had recovered from COVID-19. What was sequenced was peripheral blood. CDR3 nucleotide sequence: TGTGCCAGCAGAGGGAGGGAAATGAGCACAGATACGCAGTATTTT. Residues: CASRGREMSTDTQYF.